A selection of T cell receptor beta chains follows, all from one sample in a study of immune evolution from preneoplasia to lung adenocarcinoma. Only in-frame clones appear in the TCRdb table, and some are missing; sequencing was by immunoSEQ multiplex PCR. The sample contains about 10,000 clones, about 80% of which appear only once. Material for sequencing was FFPE minimally invasive lung adenocarcinoma tissue. Receptors were obtained from a person aged 70 to 85 with lung adenocarcinoma. The CDR3 runs from the conserved cysteine through the conserved F or W. A D gene is named only where the DNA matches it firmly. Expanded clones are given a class, and other clones once, few, many or no size at all.

>TRBD1|TRBJ2-2|NA|TRBV6-6
CASTHGRTGNTGELFF
TGTGCCAGCACCCACGGTCGGACAGGGAACACCGGGGAGCTGTTTTTT
>NA|TRBJ2-7|once|TRBV2
CASSEERLSYEQYF
TGTGCCAGCAGTGAGGAACGGCTATCCTACGAGCAGTACTTC
>NA|TRBJ1-2|NA|TRBV7-9
CASSPSHVNGYTF
TGTGCCAGCAGCCCGTCGCACGTGAATGGCTACACCTTC
>NA|TRBJ1-1|NA|TRBV10-3
CAISLRPNTEAFF
TGTGCCATCTCCCTCCGACCGAACACTGAAGCTTTCTTT
>NA|TRBJ1-4|once|TRBV6-1
CASSEQALKLFF
TGTGCCAGCAGTGAACAGGCTTTAAAACTGTTTTTT
>NA|TRBJ1-5|NA|TRBV4-1
CASSQEMGLRQPQHF
TGCGCCAGCAGCCAAGAAATGGGGCTCCGGCAGCCCCAGCATTTT
>NA|TRBJ1-4|NA|TRBV30
CAWSLGFNEKLFF
TGTGCCTGGAGTTTGGGTTTTAATGAAAAACTGTTTTTT
>NA|TRBJ2-5|NA|TRBV29-1
CSEKIGETQYF
TGCAGCGAAAAAATTGGGGAGACCCAGTACTTC
>NA|TRBJ1-4|NA|TRBV4-1
CASSQDRRDYGKLFF
TGCGCCAGCAGCCAAGATCGCAGGGATTATGGGAAACTGTTTTTT
>NA|TRBJ1-5|NA|TRBV5-4
CASSLAGVEQPQHF
TGTGCCAGCAGCTTGGCGGGGGTTGAGCAGCCCCAGCATTTT
>NA|TRBJ2-2|NA|TRBV7-3
CASTKDSNTGELFF
TGTGCCAGCACCAAGGACAGTAACACCGGGGAGCTGTTTTTT
>TRBD2|TRBJ2-1|once|TRBV28
CASSPFGGTSANEQFF
TGTGCCAGCAGTCCCTTCGGCGGGACTAGCGCCAATGAGCAGTTCTTC
>NA|TRBJ2-5|once|TRBV30
CACTTGRGGQETQYF
TGTGCCTGTACCACAGGGAGGGGAGGCCAAGAGACCCAGTACTTC
>TRBD1|TRBJ2-7|NA|TRBV14
CASSQDRVRKYEQYF
TGTGCCAGCAGCCAGGACAGGGTGAGGAAATACGAGCAGTACTTC
>NA|TRBJ2-7|NA|TRBV27
CASSPKRPSSYEQYF
TGTGCCAGCAGTCCTAAGCGCCCTAGCTCCTACGAGCAGTACTTC
>NA|TRBJ2-2|NA|TRBV5-5
CASSLSSSSNTGELFF
TGTGCCAGCAGCTTGTCGTCTAGCTCGAACACCGGGGAGCTGTTTTTT
>TRBD1|TRBJ1-5|NA|TRBV30
CAWSRRAGGSNQPQHF
TGTGCCTGGAGTAGGAGAGCAGGGGGTTCCAATCAGCCCCAGCATTTT
>TRBD1|TRBJ2-1|NA|TRBV5-4
CASSLYQGAPGNEQFF
TGTGCCAGCAGCTTGTATCAGGGGGCGCCAGGCAATGAGCAGTTCTTC
>TRBD1|TRBJ2-7|NA|TRBV10-3
CAISDHGQGGLYEQYF
TGTGCCATCAGTGACCACGGACAGGGGGGACTCTACGAGCAGTACTTC
>NA|TRBJ2-7|NA|TRBV27
CASSLSIYYEQYF
TGTGCCAGCAGTTTATCGATATACTACGAGCAGTACTTC
>NA|TRBJ2-3|NA|TRBV11-2
CASSSYGTKQYF
TGTGCCAGCAGCTCCTATGGGACAAAGCAGTATTTT
>NA|TRBJ1-2|NA|TRBV27
CASSLSGVGSGYTF
TGTGCCAGCAGTTTATCGGGGGTCGGGAGCGGCTACACCTTC
>NA|TRBJ2-3|once|TRBV2
CATPSTDTQYF
TGTGCCACCCCCTCAACAGATACGCAGTATTTT
>NA|TRBJ1-6|NA|TRBV9
CASSPTSSYNSPLHF
TGTGCCAGCAGCCCTACGAGCTCCTATAATTCACCCCTCCACTTT
>NA|TRBJ1-1|NA|TRBV6-6
CASSLTTNTEAFF
TGTGCCAGCAGCCTAACGACGAACACTGAAGCTTTCTTT
>NA|TRBJ2-1|NA|TRBV7-9
CASILSNEQFF
TGTGCCAGCATCCTGTCCAATGAGCAGTTCTTC
>TRBD1|TRBJ2-7|NA|TRBV7-6
CASSLVMGQGAYEQYF
TGTGCCAGCAGCTTAGTAATGGGACAGGGGGCCTACGAGCAGTACTTC
>NA|TRBJ1-5|NA|TRBV28
CASSLLGTHRNQPQHF
TGTGCCAGCAGTTTATTAGGGACACACCGCAATCAGCCCCAGCATTTT
>TRBD2|TRBJ2-7|NA|TRBV6-5
CASNNKGLVGYEQYF
TGTGCCAGCAACAATAAGGGACTAGTAGGCTACGAGCAGTACTTC
>NA|TRBJ1-2|NA|TRBV1
CTSSFHSLRKTYGYTF
TGCACCAGCAGTTTCCATAGTTTGCGAAAGACCTATGGCTACACCTTC
>NA|TRBJ1-2|NA|TRBV19
CASSSRGINYGYTF
TGTGCCAGTAGTTCGCGGGGCATCAACTATGGCTACACCTTC
>NA|TRBJ2-2|NA|TRBV30
CAWSPGLNTGELFF
TGTGCCTGGAGTCCAGGGCTCAACACCGGGGAGCTGTTTTTT
>NA|TRBJ2-3|NA|TRBV7-2
CASSLVSDSTDTQYF
TGTGCCAGCAGCTTAGTTAGTGACAGCACAGATACGCAGTATTTT
>TRBD2|TRBJ2-5|few|TRBV6-5
CASSSLAGKETQYF
TGTGCCAGCAGTTCCTTAGCGGGAAAGGAGACCCAGTACTTC
>NA|TRBJ2-3|NA|TRBV28
CASSPVFGSTDTQYF
TGTGCCAGCAGTCCGGTTTTCGGGAGCACAGATACGCAGTATTTT
>NA|TRBJ1-1|NA|TRBV2
CASSELTGSGTEAFF
TGTGCCAGCAGTGAATTAACCGGGAGCGGCACTGAAGCTTTCTTT
>NA|TRBJ2-3|NA|TRBV2
CATKSGGGDTQYF
TGTGCCACCAAGTCCGGAGGGGGCGATACGCAGTATTTT
>TRBD1|TRBJ1-5|NA|TRBV4-2
CASSKGQGSNQPQHF
TGTGCCAGCAGCAAAGGACAGGGGAGCAATCAGCCCCAGCATTTT
>TRBD1|TRBJ1-1|NA|TRBV5-4
CASSIRTGVGTEAFF
TGTGCCAGCAGCATTCGGACAGGGGTGGGTACTGAAGCTTTCTTT
>NA|TRBJ2-3|NA|TRBV4-3
CASRGGGWDTQYF
TGCGCCAGCAGGGGTGGGGGTTGGGATACGCAGTATTTT
>TRBD2|TRBJ2-7|few|TRBV6-5
CASSYLAGVGYEQYF
TGTGCCAGCAGTTACTTAGCGGGAGTTGGATACGAGCAGTACTTC
>NA|TRBJ1-6|NA|TRBV20-1
CSASPPLHF
TGCAGTGCTAGTCCACCCCTCCACTTT
>NA|TRBJ2-1|few|TRBV7-6
CASSLGPNNEQFF
TGTGCCAGCAGCTTGGGACCAAACAATGAGCAGTTCTTC
>NA|TRBJ2-5|NA|TRBV9
CASSVGGTQETQYF
TGTGCCAGCAGCGTTGGCGGGACCCAAGAGACCCAGTACTTC
>NA|TRBJ1-1|NA|TRBV10-3
CAIKDPNTEAFF
TGTGCCATCAAAGATCCCAACACTGAAGCTTTCTTT
>NA|TRBJ2-4|NA|TRBV5-4
CASRVGGVGDIQYF
TGTGCCAGCAGGGTTGGAGGGGTTGGGGACATTCAGTACTTC
>NA|TRBJ2-7|NA|TRBV5-4
CASSGGGTGSREQYF
TGTGCCAGCAGCGGGGGAGGGACAGGTAGTCGAGAGCAGTACTTC
>TRBD1|TRBJ2-7|few|TRBV6-5
CASSTGQGRQYF
TGTGCCAGCAGTACAGGACAGGGAAGGCAGTACTTC
>NA|TRBJ1-4|NA|TRBV7-8
CASSPGAALTLEKLFF
TGTGCCAGCAGCCCTGGGGCAGCCCTTACCCTTGAAAAACTGTTTTTT